A single TCR beta chain is shown here with its context. Its antigen is still unknown. The sample originates from a study of lymphopenia after photon versus proton radiotherapy. Study outcomes and limitations: Relative stability marked proton patients; photon patients lost diversity and naive cells. Authors raise, but do not show, better survival with proton therapy. Post-nadir TCR diversity decline inversely tracked overall survival among those who died. After the lymphocyte nadir, photon-treated repertoires showed oligoclonal expansion, especially of CD8+ Temra cells.

The repertoire was sequenced with immunoSEQ multiplex PCR; TCRdb's copy has only in-frame clones and lacks some. The table shows roughly 58,000 clones, with around 87% occurring only once. Deletions cut 6 bases from V and 4 bases from J, with 13 bases between. The CDR3 contains 13 residues. Germline CDR1 SQVTM, CDR2 ANQGSEA. The sample was peripheral blood, taken from a patient treated with proton-based radiotherapy. This sequence originates from an elderly man with esophageal cancer. J is TRBJ1-5 and V is TRBV29-1, with D maybe TRBD1 (6 bases). CDR3 sequence reads: CSVEQGQNQPQHF. The CDR3 DNA follows: TGCAGCGTCGAACAGGGTCAGAATCAGCCCCAGCATTTT.